Shown below are 23 T cell receptor beta chains from a single sample sequenced in a study of OX40 agonist ivuxolimab in advanced cancers. Sequenced by immunoSEQ multiplex PCR; TCRdb stores in-frame clones only, minus some. The repertoire includes 9,500 to 15,000 clones, 70% to 80% of them detected once, and about a quarter sits in the top ten. The starting material was CD4+ or CD8+ T cells sorted from blood, obtained in a trial of the OX40 agonist ivuxolimab. The source is an adult with an advanced solid tumor such as melanoma, head and neck, liver or kidney cancer.

V usage is TRBV5-1 and J usage is TRBJ2-2; no firm D call. CDR1 and CDR2 (germline): SGHRS, YFSETQ. The CDR3 totals 12 residues. V lost 0 bases and J lost 5, with 2 bases in between. CDR3 sequence reads: CASSLETGELFF. CDR3 bases: TGCGCCAGCAGCTTGGAGACCGGGGAGCTGTTTTTT. Full variable domain (missing parts from reference TRBV5-1 and TRBJ2-2): KAGVTQTPRYLIKTRGQQVTLSCSPISGHRSVSWYQQTPGQGLQFLFEYFSETQRNKGNFPGRFSGRQFSNSRSEMNVSTLELGDSALYLCASSLETGELFFGEGSRLTVL.

This clone was seen a few times. The V gene is TRBV5-6, the J gene TRBJ2-1, with a possible D match to TRBD1 (5 bases). The germline V gene encodes CDR1 SGHDT and CDR2 YYEEEE. V gave up 4 bases and J gave up 9 bases, with 11 bases separating them. CDR3 length: 12 residues. CDR3 DNA sequence: TGTGCCAGCAGCCTCAGTGGGGCTGAGCAGTTCTTC. Encoded protein: CASSLSGAEQFF. The entire variable domain, with the rest obtained from reference TRBV5-6 and TRBJ2-1, is as follows: DAGVTQSPTHLIKTRGQQVTLRCSPKSGHDTVSWYQQALGQGPQFIFQYYEEEERQRGNFPDRFSGHQFPNYSSELNVNALLLGDSALYLCASSLSGAEQFFGPGTRLTVL.

A word on this clone: A far more abundant clone sits one base away, making this likely a read error. The chain is built from TRBV7-1 and TRBJ1-3; tentative D call: TRBD1 (6 bases). TRBV7-1 is an open reading frame whose function is uncertain. The CDR3 consists of 16 residues. CDR3 nucleotides: TGTGCCGGCAGCCTCTCTGGACAGATCTCAATAAGGGGATTATATTTT. Protein sequence: CAGSLSGQISIRGLYF.

In regard to this clone: Other DNA sequences in the sample encode the same CDR3. V gene TRBV9 combines with J gene TRBJ1-1; no clear D gene. Trimming removed 0 bases from V and 4 bases from J, with 7 bases in between. Germline loops: CDR1 SGDLS, CDR2 YYNGEE. The CDR3 has 13 residues. The DNA for the CDR3 is TGTGCCAGCAGCGTAGCTCTCAGCACTGAAGCTTTCTTT. Its protein is CASSVALSTEAFF. The full variable domain, with the rest looked up from reference TRBV9 and TRBJ1-1, is DSGVTQTPKHLITATGQRVTLRCSPRSGDLSVYWYQQSLDQGLQFLIQYYNGEERAKGNILERFSAQQFPDLHSELNLSSLELGDSALYFCASSVALSTEAFFGQGTRLTVV.

This sequence joins TRBV5-6 and TRBJ2-7, with 11 nucleotides matching TRBD2. This CDR3 has 15 residues. Germline values: CDR1 SGHDT, CDR2 YYEEEE. Trimming removed 4 bases from V and 2 bases from J; junction bases left unmatched: 5. The CDR3, as DNA: TGTGCCAGCAGCCCGGGACTAGCGGTAACCTACGAGCAGTACTTC. Translating gives CASSPGLAVTYEQYF.

This clone counts as medium-sized. The genes are TRBV6-1 and TRBJ1-1; D gene uncertain. The CDR3 has 15 amino acids. Between the trimmed V and J ends, which lost 0 bases and 4 bases, there was a span of 12 bases. Germline V gene sequence: CDR1 MNHNS, CDR2 SASEGT. CDR3 nucleotides: TGTGCCAGCAGTGAAGCGGCCGGGGAGGGCACTGAAGCTTTCTTT. As protein: CASSEAAGEGTEAFF.

The chain carries TRBV19 and TRBJ2-2; D remains unclear. Trimming shortened V by 8 bases and J by 1 base, and 5 bases separated the two germline ends. This CDR3 has 12 residues. Germline CDR1 is LNHDA and CDR2 is SQIVND (reference sequence). This CDR3 reads CASRENTGELFF. In DNA, the CDR3 is TGTGCCAGTCGAGAGAACACCGGGGAGCTGTTTTTT.

This chain uses TRBV29-1 with TRBJ2-1; 12 positions agree with TRBD2. Germline V gene sequence: CDR1 SQVTM, CDR2 ANQGSEA. This CDR3 is 17 amino acids long. The V and J ends lost 3 bases and 4 bases, in that order; junction bases with no gene match: 10. The CDR3 region is CSVDYPGTSGQYNEQFF. The CDR3 nucleotides read TGCAGCGTTGACTATCCCGGGACTAGCGGGCAATACAATGAGCAGTTCTTC.

The V gene is TRBV4-3, the J gene TRBJ2-1; TRBD2 agrees at 7 bases. The CDR3 consists of 16 residues. Germline lookup yields CDR1 LGHNA and CDR2 YSLEER. The V segment lost 0 bases and the J segment 4 bases; nucleotides outside the gene matches: 6. In nucleotides, the CDR3 is TGCGCCAGCAGCCAAGAGGGGTCGGGAGGATACAATGAGCAGTTCTTC. Its translation: CASSQEGSGGYNEQFF.

The chain employs TRBV30 and TRBJ2-7; 7 bases are shared with TRBD1. The V and J ends lost 1 base and 0 bases, in that order; junction bases with no gene match: 0. From germline, CDR1 is GTSNPN and CDR2 SVGIG (reference sequence). The CDR3 covers 13 residues. The DNA for the CDR3 is TGTGCCTGGAGTGGGGACAGCTCCTACGAGCAGTACTTC. This gives the protein CAWSGDSSYEQYF.

The chain is built from TRBV29-1 and TRBJ1-3; weak D call: TRBD1 (5 bases). CDR1 and CDR2 from the germline V gene are SQVTM and ANQGSEA. The CDR3 length is 15 residues. The V end was cut by 3 bases, the J end by 2 bases, with 14 bases between. CDR3 bases: TGCAGCGTTGATCTAGGGGCAGGGACTGGAAACACCATATATTTT. Translated, it gives CSVDLGAGTGNTIYF. The variable domain in full, with the rest retrieved from reference TRBV29-1 and TRBJ1-3, is SAVISQKPSRDICQRGTSLTIQCQVDSQVTMMFWYRQQPGQSLTLIATANQGSEATYESGFVIDKFPISRPNLTFSTLTVSNMSPEDSSIYLCSVDLGAGTGNTIYFGEGSWLTVV.

The rearrangement uses TRBV5-1 and TRBJ2-7; D assignment may be TRBD1 or TRBD2 (5 bases each). The germline V and J ends were trimmed by 2 bases and 6 bases, with 18 bases remaining between them. Germline V gene lookup returns CDR1 SGHRS and CDR2 YFSETQ. This CDR3 contains 15 residues. This CDR3 is CASSLTGTDFSEQYF. The DNA for the CDR3 is TGCGCCAGCAGCTTAACCGGGACGGACTTCTCCGAGCAGTACTTC.

The rearrangement uses TRBV4-2 and TRBJ2-7, with TRBD2 matching 9 bases. V lost 0 bases, J lost 1 base, and 10 bases stayed unmatched. Germline CDR1 and CDR2: LGHNA and YNFKEQ. The length of the CDR3 is 18 residues. CDR3: CASSQEVSLAGLSYEQYF. The CDR3 DNA reads TGTGCCAGCAGCCAAGAAGTCAGCCTAGCGGGGTTGTCCTACGAGCAGTACTTC.

The rearrangement joins TRBV5-4 to TRBJ2-1; D unclear. CDR3 size: 14 residues. The germline CDR1 and CDR2 sequences are SGHNT and YYREEE (reference sequence). V was clipped by 1 base and J by 7 bases, with 12 bases between them. In DNA, the CDR3 is TGTGCCAGCAGCTTGTCGGGTTTGGTGAATGAGCAGTTCTTC. Protein sequence: CASSLSGLVNEQFF.

This chain joins TRBV9 and TRBJ2-1; D ambiguous. Trimming left V 2 bases short and J 4 bases short, with 19 bases between. The V gene's germline CDR1 is SGDLS and CDR2 YYNGEE. The CDR3 is 17 residues long. DNA of the CDR3: TGTGCCAGCAGCGTTGGCTATCCACAAGATGGGTACAATGAGCAGTTCTTC. It translates to CASSVGYPQDGYNEQFF.

This rearrangement joins TRBV18 to TRBJ2-1, with D unresolved. V lost 0 bases, J lost 0 bases, and 9 bases lay in between. The germline V gene has CDR1 KGHSH and CDR2 LQKENI. This CDR3 region has 16 residues. This CDR3 is CASSPPNPSSYNEQFF. The CDR3 DNA reads as TGTGCCAGCTCACCACCAAACCCGAGCTCCTACAATGAGCAGTTCTTC.

The rearrangement joins TRBV4-2 to TRBJ2-7; 9 bases map to TRBD2. The CDR3 is 18 amino acids. Losses at the gene ends were 0 bases for V and 1 base for J; bases not matched to a gene: 10. Looked up from germline, CDR1 is LGHNA and CDR2 is YNFKEQ. The CDR3 loop is CASSQELSTSGLSYEQYF. CDR3 sequence (DNA): TGTGCCAGCAGCCAAGAACTTTCGACTAGCGGTCTTTCCTACGAGCAGTACTTC.

This rearrangement joins TRBV9 to TRBJ2-7; 7 bases are a match to TRBD1. Germline V gene data show CDR1 as SGDLS and CDR2 as YYNGEE. With V trimmed by 3 bases and J by 0 bases, 3 bases remained unmatched. The CDR3 contains 14 residues. As DNA, the CDR3 is TGTGCCAGCAGCGGTACAGGGGCCTCCTACGAGCAGTACTTC. Its protein is CASSGTGASYEQYF.

V usage is TRBV5-4 and J usage is TRBJ1-2, with 11 nucleotides matching TRBD1. The CDR3 is made up of 15 amino acids. V was clipped by 0 bases and J by 8 bases; unmatched bases: 6. Germline CDR1 and CDR2: SGHNT and YYREEE (reference sequence). The CDR3 spells CASSLARTGGFGYTF. The CDR3 bases are TGTGCCAGCAGCTTGGCCAGGACAGGGGGCTTCGGCTACACCTTC.

V and J are TRBV28 and TRBJ1-5, with TRBD1 identical over 7 bases. The CDR3 has 13 amino acids. CDR1 MDHEN and CDR2 SYDVKM come from the germline V gene. After removal of 6 bases from V and 9 bases from J, the junction contained 8 bases not matched to a gene. CDR3 nucleotides: TGTGCCAGCAGCGGAACAGGGGTCGGGCCCCAGCATTTT. It yields the protein CASSGTGVGPQHF.

The J gene is TRBJ2-7, the V gene TRBV28, with 7 positions matching TRBD1. Germline V gene data show CDR1 as MDHEN and CDR2 as SYDVKM. There are 16 residues in the CDR3. V lost 3 bases and J lost 2; bases outside the gene matches: 10. The DNA of the CDR3 is TGTGCCAGCAGTTTTCAGGGGCCAGGGGGAGCCTACGAGCAGTACTTC. Translated: CASSFQGPGGAYEQYF. Drawing the rest from reference TRBV28 and TRBJ2-7, the complete variable domain is DVKVTQSSRYLVKRTGEKVFLECVQDMDHENMFWYRQDPGLGLRLIYFSYDVKMKEKGDIPEGYSVSREKKERFSLILESASTNQTSMYLCASSFQGPGGAYEQYFGPGTRLTVT.

The V gene is TRBV18, the J gene TRBJ1-1, with 9 bases matching TRBD1. The germline V gene encodes CDR1 KGHSH and CDR2 LQKENI. With 2 bases clipped from V and 5 bases from J, the junction kept 3 bases outside the gene matches. CDR3 length: 14 amino acids. The chain's CDR3 is CASSPRDRETEAFF. The DNA of the CDR3 is TGTGCCAGCTCACCAAGGGACAGGGAAACTGAAGCTTTCTTT.

This clone was counted only a few times. This rearrangement joins TRBV20-1 to TRBJ1-6; no firm D call. Trimming left V 6 bases short and J 13 bases short, with 13 bases between. Germline V CDR1 and CDR2: DFQATT, SNEGSKA (reference sequence). This CDR3 has 11 amino acids. The CDR3 DNA reads as TGCAGTGCAGAATTCGGAAAGCCCCTCCACTTT. This encodes CSAEFGKPLHF.